A selection of T cell receptor beta chains follows, all from one sample in a study of OX40 agonist ivuxolimab in advanced cancers. The protocol was immunoSEQ multiplex PCR, while the TCRdb copy is restricted to in-frame clones and leaves out a portion. Here the sample spans 70,000 to 95,000 clones, roughly 88% being singletons. The starting material was CD4+ or CD8+ T cells sorted from blood, obtained in a trial of the OX40 agonist ivuxolimab. Receptors were obtained from an adult with an advanced solid tumor such as melanoma, head and neck, liver or kidney cancer. CDR3s include the opening cysteine and the closing phenylalanine or tryptophan. Fields, in order: V gene, D gene, clone size, J gene, CDR3 protein, CDR3 DNA. D genes are given only for firm matches. Part of the rows lack a size; the others show once, few, many or a class for expanded clones.

v_gene: TRBV6-1; d_gene: -; abundance: -; j_gene: TRBJ2-3; CDR3aa: CASVVGGTDTQYF; CDR3nt: TGTGCCAGTGTCGTAGGGGGCACAGATACGCAGTATTTT
v_gene: TRBV5-1; d_gene: -; abundance: -; j_gene: TRBJ2-1; CDR3aa: CASSSGSYNEQFF; CDR3nt: TGCGCCAGCAGCTCGGGTTCCTACAATGAGCAGTTCTTC
v_gene: TRBV18; d_gene: -; abundance: once; j_gene: TRBJ1-3; CDR3aa: CASSSGSGNTIYF; CDR3nt: TGTGCCAGCTCCTCCGGCTCTGGAAACACCATATATTTT
v_gene: TRBV5-4; d_gene: TRBD1; abundance: -; j_gene: TRBJ2-5; CDR3aa: CASSPAGTAKETQYF; CDR3nt: TGTGCCAGCAGCCCCGCCGGGACAGCTAAAGAGACCCAGTACTTC
v_gene: TRBV6-6; d_gene: -; abundance: -; j_gene: TRBJ1-3; CDR3aa: CASSYGNTGNTIYF; CDR3nt: TGTGCCAGCAGTTACGGGAATACTGGAAACACCATATATTTT
v_gene: TRBV19; d_gene: -; abundance: -; j_gene: TRBJ1-5; CDR3aa: CASSIGRGGDQPQHF; CDR3nt: TGTGCCAGTAGTATAGGAAGAGGGGGGGATCAGCCCCAGCATTTT
v_gene: TRBV19; d_gene: -; abundance: -; j_gene: TRBJ1-4; CDR3aa: CASSISAGVREKLFF; CDR3nt: TGTGCCAGTAGTATCAGTGCTGGGGTAAGGGAAAAACTGTTTTTT
v_gene: TRBV5-1; d_gene: -; abundance: -; j_gene: TRBJ1-2; CDR3aa: CASSYQENGYTF; CDR3nt: TGCGCCAGCAGTTATCAGGAGAATGGCTACACCTTC
v_gene: TRBV5-1; d_gene: TRBD1; abundance: -; j_gene: TRBJ2-3; CDR3aa: CASSRMTGVATDTQYF; CDR3nt: TGCGCCAGCAGCCGCATGACAGGGGTCGCCACAGATACGCAGTATTTT
v_gene: TRBV6-5; d_gene: TRBD1; abundance: -; j_gene: TRBJ2-5; CDR3aa: CASPRGQGFCETQYF; CDR3nt: TGTGCCAGCCCTAGGGGACAGGGCTTCTGCGAGACCCAGTACTTC
v_gene: TRBV27; d_gene: TRBD1; abundance: -; j_gene: TRBJ1-1; CDR3aa: CASSPLELGQGTPNTEAFF; CDR3nt: TGTGCCAGCAGTCCTCTGGAGCTGGGACAGGGGACCCCTAACACTGAAGCTTTCTTT
v_gene: TRBV19; d_gene: -; abundance: -; j_gene: TRBJ2-1; CDR3aa: CASSTRVNEQFF; CDR3nt: TGTGCCAGTAGTACCAGGGTCAATGAGCAGTTCTTC
v_gene: TRBV28; d_gene: -; abundance: once; j_gene: TRBJ1-1; CDR3aa: CASTQRDTEAFF; CDR3nt: TGTGCCAGTACCCAGCGGGACACTGAAGCTTTCTTT
v_gene: TRBV30; d_gene: TRBD1; abundance: -; j_gene: TRBJ2-7; CDR3aa: CAWSVPRTGHEQYF; CDR3nt: TGTGCCTGGAGTGTACCCAGGACAGGGCATGAGCAGTACTTC
v_gene: TRBV30; d_gene: TRBD1; abundance: -; j_gene: TRBJ1-2; CDR3aa: CARRKRRDRGNYGYTF; CDR3nt: TGTGCCCGTCGAAAACGGCGGGACAGGGGAAACTATGGCTACACCTTC
v_gene: TRBV18; d_gene: -; abundance: once; j_gene: TRBJ2-6; CDR3aa: CASSPFQGSGANVLTF; CDR3nt: TGTGCCAGCTCACCTTTTCAGGGGTCTGGGGCCAACGTCCTGACTTTC
v_gene: TRBV30; d_gene: -; abundance: once; j_gene: TRBJ1-2; CDR3aa: CAWGPRMYRGLGYTF; CDR3nt: TGTGCCTGGGGACCGAGGATGTACAGAGGCCTGGGCTACACCTTC
v_gene: TRBV7-8; d_gene: -; abundance: -; j_gene: TRBJ1-5; CDR3aa: CASSLFRTGQPQHF; CDR3nt: TGTGCCAGCAGCTTATTTAGAACTGGTCAGCCCCAGCATTTT
v_gene: TRBV30; d_gene: -; abundance: -; j_gene: TRBJ2-4; CDR3aa: CAWSEGPPPPPQYF; CDR3nt: TGTGCCTGGAGCGAGGGCCCCCCCCCGCCCCCACAGTACTTC
v_gene: TRBV19; d_gene: -; abundance: -; j_gene: TRBJ2-7; CDR3aa: CASSITGLEQYF; CDR3nt: TGTGCCAGTAGTATCACCGGTCTCGAGCAGTACTTC
v_gene: TRBV5-6; d_gene: -; abundance: once; j_gene: TRBJ1-4; CDR3aa: CASSEMSRDNEKLFF; CDR3nt: TGTGCCAGCTCTGAAATGAGCAGGGATAATGAAAAACTGTTTTTT
v_gene: TRBV5-1; d_gene: TRBD1; abundance: -; j_gene: TRBJ2-2; CDR3aa: CASSLIGDRGTGELFF; CDR3nt: TGCGCCAGCAGCTTGATTGGGGACAGGGGAACCGGGGAGCTGTTTTTT
v_gene: TRBV7-9; d_gene: TRBD1; abundance: -; j_gene: TRBJ2-2; CDR3aa: CASSFRGQVNTGELFF; CDR3nt: TGTGCCAGCAGCTTTAGGGGACAGGTTAACACCGGGGAGCTGTTTTTT
v_gene: TRBV6-1; d_gene: -; abundance: -; j_gene: TRBJ2-2; CDR3aa: CASRQGTGELFF; CDR3nt: TGTGCCAGCCGGCAGGGCACCGGGGAGCTGTTTTTT